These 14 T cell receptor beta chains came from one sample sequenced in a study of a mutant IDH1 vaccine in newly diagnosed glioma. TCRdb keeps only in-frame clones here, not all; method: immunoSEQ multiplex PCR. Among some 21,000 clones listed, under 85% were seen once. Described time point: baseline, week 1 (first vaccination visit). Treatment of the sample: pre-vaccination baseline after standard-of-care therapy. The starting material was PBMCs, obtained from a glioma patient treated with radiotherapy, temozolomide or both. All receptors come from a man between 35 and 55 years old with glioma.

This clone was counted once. The CDR3 protein is CASSRSTNTGELFF. CDR3 in DNA: TGTGCCAGCAGCCGGAGCACGAACACCGGGGAGCTGTTTTTT. V gene TRBV14 combines with J gene TRBJ2-2; D is uncertain. CDR3 length equals 14 residues. The V end was cut by 4 bases, the J end by 0 bases, with 6 bases between. The germline CDR1 and CDR2 sequences are SGHDN and FVKESK.

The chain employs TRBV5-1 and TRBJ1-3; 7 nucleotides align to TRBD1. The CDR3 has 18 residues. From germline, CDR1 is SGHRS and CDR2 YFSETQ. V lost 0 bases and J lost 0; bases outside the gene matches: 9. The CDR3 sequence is CASSLDPGQAGSGNTIYF. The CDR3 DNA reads TGCGCCAGCAGCTTGGACCCCGGACAGGCTGGCTCTGGAAACACCATATATTTT.

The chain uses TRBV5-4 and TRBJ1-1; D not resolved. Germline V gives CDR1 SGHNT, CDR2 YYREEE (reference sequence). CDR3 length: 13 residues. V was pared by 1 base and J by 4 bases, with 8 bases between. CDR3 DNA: TGTGCCAGCAGCTTGTGGGCAGGCACTGAAGCTTTCTTT. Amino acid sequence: CASSLWAGTEAFF.

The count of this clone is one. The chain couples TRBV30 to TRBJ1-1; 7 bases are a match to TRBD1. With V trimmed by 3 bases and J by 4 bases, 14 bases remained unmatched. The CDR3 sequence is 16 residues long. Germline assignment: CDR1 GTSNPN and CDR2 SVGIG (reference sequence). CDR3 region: CAWRPTTGALGTEAFF. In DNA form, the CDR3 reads TGTGCCTGGAGGCCAACTACAGGGGCGTTGGGCACTGAAGCTTTCTTT.

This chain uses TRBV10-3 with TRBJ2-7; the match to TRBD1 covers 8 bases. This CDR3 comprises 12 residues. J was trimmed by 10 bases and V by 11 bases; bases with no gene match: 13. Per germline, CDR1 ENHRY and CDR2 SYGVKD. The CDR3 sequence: CASRGTGALQYF. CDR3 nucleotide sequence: TGTGCCTCAAGAGGGACAGGCGCTCTTCAGTACTTC.

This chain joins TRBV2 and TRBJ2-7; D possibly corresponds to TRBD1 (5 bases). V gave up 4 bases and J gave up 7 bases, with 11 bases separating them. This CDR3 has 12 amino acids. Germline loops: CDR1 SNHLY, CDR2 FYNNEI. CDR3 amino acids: CASSVRRGEQYF. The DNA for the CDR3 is TGTGCCAGCAGTGTACGAAGGGGAGAGCAGTACTTC.

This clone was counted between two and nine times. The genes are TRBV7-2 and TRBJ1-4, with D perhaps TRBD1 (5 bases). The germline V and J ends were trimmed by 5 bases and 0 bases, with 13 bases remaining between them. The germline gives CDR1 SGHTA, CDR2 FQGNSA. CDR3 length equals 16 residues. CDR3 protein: CASSDSLQATNEKLFF. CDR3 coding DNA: TGTGCCAGCAGCGATTCATTACAGGCAACTAATGAAAAACTGTTTTTT.

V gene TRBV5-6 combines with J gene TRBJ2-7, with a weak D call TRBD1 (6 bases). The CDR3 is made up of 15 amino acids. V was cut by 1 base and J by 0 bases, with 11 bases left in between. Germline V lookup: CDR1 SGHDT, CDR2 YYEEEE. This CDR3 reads CASSLTGRSSYEQYF. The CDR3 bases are TGTGCCAGCAGCTTGACAGGGCGAAGCTCCTACGAGCAGTACTTC. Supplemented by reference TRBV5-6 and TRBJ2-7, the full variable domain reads DAGVTQSPTHLIKTRGQQVTLRCSPKSGHDTVSWYQQALGQGPQFIFQYYEEEERQRGNFPDRFSGHQFPNYSSELNVNALLLGDSALYLCASSLTGRSSYEQYFGPGTRLTVT.

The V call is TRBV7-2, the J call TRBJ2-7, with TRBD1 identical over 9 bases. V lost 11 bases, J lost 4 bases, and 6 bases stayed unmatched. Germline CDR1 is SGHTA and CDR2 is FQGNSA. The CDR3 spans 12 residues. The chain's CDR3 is CARDRESYEQYF. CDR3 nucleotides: TGTGCCCGGGACAGGGAGTCTTACGAGCAGTACTTC. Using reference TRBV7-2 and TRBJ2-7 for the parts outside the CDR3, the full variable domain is GAGVSQSPSNKVTEKGKDVELRCDPISGHTALYWYRQSLGQGLEFLIYFQGNSAPDKSGLPSDRFSAERTGGSVSTLTIQRTQQEDSAVYLCARDRESYEQYFGPGTRLTVT.

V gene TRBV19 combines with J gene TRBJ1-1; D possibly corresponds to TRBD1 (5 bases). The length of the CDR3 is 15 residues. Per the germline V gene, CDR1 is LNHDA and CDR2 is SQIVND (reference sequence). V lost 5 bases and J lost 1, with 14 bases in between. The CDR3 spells CASSVTGLANTEAFF. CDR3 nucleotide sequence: TGTGCCAGTAGTGTTACGGGGCTCGCGAACACTGAAGCTTTCTTT.

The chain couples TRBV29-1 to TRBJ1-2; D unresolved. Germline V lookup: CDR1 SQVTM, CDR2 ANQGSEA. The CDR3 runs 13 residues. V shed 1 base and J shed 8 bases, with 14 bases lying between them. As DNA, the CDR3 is TGCAGCGTTGAAGGAGGTCAGATCGGAGGCTACACCTTC. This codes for CSVEGGQIGGYTF.

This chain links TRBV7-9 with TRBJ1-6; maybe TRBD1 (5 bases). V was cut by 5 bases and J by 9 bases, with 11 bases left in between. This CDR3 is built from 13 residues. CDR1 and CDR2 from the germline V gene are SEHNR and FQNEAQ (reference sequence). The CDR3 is CASSTGGGSPLHF. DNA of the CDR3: TGTGCCAGCAGCACAGGTGGGGGTTCACCCCTCCACTTT.

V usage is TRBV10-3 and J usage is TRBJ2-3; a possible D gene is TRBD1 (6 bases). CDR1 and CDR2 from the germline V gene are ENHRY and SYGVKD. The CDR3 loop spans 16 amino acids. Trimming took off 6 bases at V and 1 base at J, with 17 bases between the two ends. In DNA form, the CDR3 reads TGTGCCATCAGCCCCTTAGGGGGTGGGGGCACAGATACGCAGTATTTT. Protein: CAISPLGGGGTDTQYF.

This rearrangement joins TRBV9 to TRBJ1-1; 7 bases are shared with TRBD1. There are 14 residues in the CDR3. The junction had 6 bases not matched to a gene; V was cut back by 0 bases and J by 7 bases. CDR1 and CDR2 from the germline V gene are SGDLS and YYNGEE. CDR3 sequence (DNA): TGTGCCAGCAGCGTAGCGGGGCAGGGGGTTGAAGCTTTCTTT. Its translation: CASSVAGQGVEAFF.